This T cell receptor beta chain comes out of a study of graft-versus-host responses after intestinal transplantation. This CDR3 spans 13 amino acids. The germline gives CDR1 KGHSH, CDR2 LQKENI. V gave up 2 bases and J gave up 7 bases, with 11 bases separating them. Study-wide results and limits: After transplant, early declines in HvG clones were associated with peak levels of circulating GvH clones. Recipient marrow showed GvH clones, some seen first in ileum or blood. Allografts carried high graft-versus-host to host-versus-graft clonal ratios in patients having graft-donor T cell macrochimerism.

Libraries were prepared by immunoSEQ multiplex PCR; TCRdb keeps only in-frame clonotypes and omits some of them. The top ten hold 0.09% to 0.1% of the sample, which has some 86,000 clones, 91% seen once. For this clone: Its antigen is not known.

Sequenced here: unstimulated CD4+ T cells sorted from spleen or lymph node cells, sampled before intestinal transplant. This receptor was obtained from a human donor who received an intestinal transplant. V gene TRBV18 combines with J gene TRBJ1-1, with no clear D. The CDR3 DNA is TGTGCCAGCTCACCATCGACAACGATTGAAGCTTTCTTT. Protein: CASSPSTTIEAFF.